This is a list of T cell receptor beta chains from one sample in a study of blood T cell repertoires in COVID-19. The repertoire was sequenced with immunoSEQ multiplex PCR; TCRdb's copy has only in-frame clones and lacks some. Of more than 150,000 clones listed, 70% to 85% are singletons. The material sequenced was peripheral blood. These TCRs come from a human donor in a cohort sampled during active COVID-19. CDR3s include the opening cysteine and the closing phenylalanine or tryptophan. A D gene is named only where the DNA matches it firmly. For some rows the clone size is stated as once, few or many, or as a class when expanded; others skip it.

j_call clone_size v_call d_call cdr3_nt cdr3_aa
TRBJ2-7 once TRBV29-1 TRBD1 TGCAGCGTTGCTACAGGGGGCGGGGGTTACGAGCAGTACTTC CSVATGGGGYEQYF
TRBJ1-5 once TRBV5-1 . TGCGCCAGCAGCCTGGAGGCAGGGGATCAGCCCCAGCATTTT CASSLEAGDQPQHF
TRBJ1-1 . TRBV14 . TGTGCCAGCTTACCCGGCGGGCTACCCGGCGGGGCTGAAGCTTTCTTT CASLPGGLPGGAEAFF
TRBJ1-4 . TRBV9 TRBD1 TGTGCCAGCAGCGTAGGGTTCGGGACAGGGGGTGAAAAACTGTTTTTT CASSVGFGTGGEKLFF
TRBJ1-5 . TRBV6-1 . TGTGCCAGCAGTGAACAGGGTAGTCAGCCCCAGCATTTT CASSEQGSQPQHF
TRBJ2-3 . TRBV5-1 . TGCGCCAGCAGCCTGGAGGCGGTGGAGGGCTACACAGATACGCAGTATTTT CASSLEAVEGYTDTQYF
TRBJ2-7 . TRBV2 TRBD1 TGTGCCAGCAGACCGGGACAGGGGGCGTTAGAGCAGTACTTC CASRPGQGALEQYF
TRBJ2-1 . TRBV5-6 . TGTGCCAGCAGCTCCGAAAGGGGTGAGCAGTTCTTC CASSSERGEQFF
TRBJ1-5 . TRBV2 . TGTGCCAGCAGGGACAGCCCAAGCAATCAGCCCCAGCATTTT CASRDSPSNQPQHF
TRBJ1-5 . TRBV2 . TGTGCCAGCCAATGGACGGGGCAGCCCCAGCATTTT CASQWTGQPQHF
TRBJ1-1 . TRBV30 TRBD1 TGTGCCTGGAGCATCCTGGACAGGGGGCCTTTGAACACTGAAGCTTTCTTT CAWSILDRGPLNTEAFF
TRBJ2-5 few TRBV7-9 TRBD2 TGTGCCAGCAGCGTGGGACTAGCCCAAGAGACCCAGTACTTC CASSVGLAQETQYF
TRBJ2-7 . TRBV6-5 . TGTGCCAGCAGTCCCCGACAGGTAAAGGACGAGCAGTACTTC CASSPRQVKDEQYF
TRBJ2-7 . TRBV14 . TGTGCCAGCAGCCCGTCGGGACTTGGCGAGCAGTACTTC CASSPSGLGEQYF
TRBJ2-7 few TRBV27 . TGTGCCAGCAGTCCTTTAGCCAGCTCCTACGAGCAGTACTTC CASSPLASSYEQYF
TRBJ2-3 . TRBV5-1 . TGCGCCAGCAGCTTGGATCCGGTCACAGATACGCAGTATTTT CASSLDPVTDTQYF
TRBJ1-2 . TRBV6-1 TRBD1 TGTGCCAGCAGTGAACTAGGGCAGGGGGGTGGCTACACCTTC CASSELGQGGGYTF
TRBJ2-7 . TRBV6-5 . TGTGCCAGCCATGAACGGGGTACTCCCTACGAGCAGTACTTC CASHERGTPYEQYF
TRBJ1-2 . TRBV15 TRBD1 TGTGCCACCAGCAGAGATTTATGGACAGGGGGCGCGAGAGACTATGGCTACACCTTC CATSRDLWTGGARDYGYTF